A selection of T cell receptor beta chains follows, all from one sample in a study of shared clonotypes between healthy human individuals. The protocol was immunoSEQ multiplex PCR, while the TCRdb copy is restricted to in-frame clones and leaves out a portion. The sample records 2 million or so clones, roughly 94% being singletons. Sample: naive CD4+ T cells sorted from blood. The receptors were sampled from a man between 18 and 35 years old in good health. The CDR3 runs from the conserved cysteine through the conserved F or W. The order of the fields is clone size, CDR3 length, V gene, J gene, D gene, CDR3 DNA, CDR3 protein. D genes are given only for firm matches. The size entry is marked missing in some rows and otherwise reads once, few, many or a size class.

abundance: .; len: 16; v_gene: TRBV6-1; j_gene: TRBJ1-1; d_gene: TRBD1; CDR3nt: TGTGCCAGCAGTGACCTCCACCGTCAGGGGGGCACTGAAGCTTTCTTT; CDR3aa: CASSDLHRQGGTEAFF
abundance: .; len: 15; v_gene: TRBV5-3; j_gene: TRBJ2-3; d_gene: TRBD1; CDR3nt: TGTGCCAGAAGCTTGGTGGGACAGGGGTCAGATACGCAGTATTTT; CDR3aa: CARSLVGQGSDTQYF
abundance: .; len: 13; v_gene: TRBV28; j_gene: TRBJ1-2; d_gene: TRBD1; CDR3nt: TGTGCCAGCAGGGGCGGGACAGGAACAGGCTACACCTTC; CDR3aa: CASRGGTGTGYTF
abundance: .; len: 14; v_gene: TRBV5-4; j_gene: TRBJ2-6; d_gene: .; CDR3nt: TGTGCCAGCAGCTTGGAGTCTGGGGCCAACGTCCTGACTTTC; CDR3aa: CASSLESGANVLTF
abundance: .; len: 15; v_gene: TRBV4-1; j_gene: TRBJ2-7; d_gene: TRBD2; CDR3nt: TGCGCCAGCTCCCGACTAGCGGGAGGGGGCTACGAGCAGTACTTC; CDR3aa: CASSRLAGGGYEQYF
abundance: .; len: 14; v_gene: TRBV5-1; j_gene: TRBJ1-4; d_gene: .; CDR3nt: TGCGCCAGCAGCTTGGATGCAACTAATGAAAAACTGTTTTTT; CDR3aa: CASSLDATNEKLFF
abundance: .; len: 15; v_gene: TRBV7-7; j_gene: TRBJ2-7; d_gene: .; CDR3nt: TGTGCTAGCAGCCGGGGGGCCACGGGCCCCTACGAGCAGTACTTC; CDR3aa: CASSRGATGPYEQYF
abundance: .; len: 13; v_gene: TRBV4-1; j_gene: TRBJ2-7; d_gene: TRBD2; CDR3nt: TGCGCCAGCAGCCAAGATTATGGACTAGGCCATTACTTC; CDR3aa: CASSQDYGLGHYF
abundance: once; len: 13; v_gene: TRBV19; j_gene: TRBJ2-1; d_gene: .; CDR3nt: TGTGCCAGTAGTATGCTTCGAGGCAATGAGCAGTTCTTC; CDR3aa: CASSMLRGNEQFF
abundance: few; len: 12; v_gene: TRBV10-3; j_gene: TRBJ1-5; d_gene: .; CDR3nt: TGTGCCATCAGTGACCCGAATCAGCCCCAGCATTTT; CDR3aa: CAISDPNQPQHF
abundance: .; len: 18; v_gene: TRBV27; j_gene: TRBJ2-3; d_gene: TRBD2; CDR3nt: TGTGCCAGCAGTTTGCCACCCGGGACTAGCGGGTACACGGATACGCAGTATTTT; CDR3aa: CASSLPPGTSGYTDTQYF
abundance: once; len: 12; v_gene: TRBV10-3; j_gene: TRBJ1-2; d_gene: TRBD1; CDR3nt: TGTGCCATCAGCCTTGACAGGGAAGGCTACACCTTC; CDR3aa: CAISLDREGYTF
abundance: .; len: 14; v_gene: TRBV18; j_gene: TRBJ2-2; d_gene: .; CDR3nt: TGTGCCAGCTCACCATGGTCAGGGGCCGGGGAGCTGTTTTTT; CDR3aa: CASSPWSGAGELFF
abundance: once; len: 14; v_gene: TRBV2; j_gene: TRBJ2-7; d_gene: TRBD1; CDR3nt: TGTGCCAGCACCGAAGAAGGGGGCGGCTACGAGCAGTACTTC; CDR3aa: CASTEEGGGYEQYF
abundance: .; len: 15; v_gene: TRBV7-2; j_gene: TRBJ2-5; d_gene: TRBD2; CDR3nt: TGTGCCAGCAGGCCAGGGACTAGCGGAAAAGAGACCCAGTACTTC; CDR3aa: CASRPGTSGKETQYF
abundance: .; len: 12; v_gene: TRBV28; j_gene: TRBJ1-2; d_gene: .; CDR3nt: TGTGCCAGCAGTTTGGGTAACTATGGCTACACCTTC; CDR3aa: CASSLGNYGYTF
abundance: .; len: 13; v_gene: TRBV2; j_gene: TRBJ1-5; d_gene: .; CDR3nt: TGTGCCAGCAGTGTGGGGCCTTGGGAGCCCCAGCATTTT; CDR3aa: CASSVGPWEPQHF
abundance: .; len: 15; v_gene: TRBV7-8; j_gene: TRBJ1-5; d_gene: TRBD1; CDR3nt: TGTGCCAGCAGTATCGGGACAGGTTCTAATCAGCCCCAGCATTTT; CDR3aa: CASSIGTGSNQPQHF
abundance: .; len: 14; v_gene: TRBV28; j_gene: TRBJ2-5; d_gene: .; CDR3nt: TGTGCCAGCACCCCGGAGCGGCTGCAAGAGACCCAGTACTTC; CDR3aa: CASTPERLQETQYF
abundance: once; len: 16; v_gene: TRBV29-1; j_gene: TRBJ2-7; d_gene: .; CDR3nt: TGCAGCGTTGAGGGGGGGACAGGTCAACCCTCCTACGAGCAGTACTTC; CDR3aa: CSVEGGTGQPSYEQYF
abundance: .; len: 14; v_gene: TRBV6-5; j_gene: TRBJ2-3; d_gene: .; CDR3nt: TGTGCCAGCAGTTCGGGAGCGGACACAGATACGCAGTATTTT; CDR3aa: CASSSGADTDTQYF
abundance: few; len: 11; v_gene: TRBV18; j_gene: TRBJ1-5; d_gene: .; CDR3nt: TGTGCCAGCTCACTTGGCGAAACCCAGCATTTT; CDR3aa: CASSLGETQHF
abundance: .; len: 13; v_gene: TRBV6-6; j_gene: TRBJ1-6; d_gene: .; CDR3nt: TGTGCCAGCAGTTACAGTTATAATTCACCCCTCCACTTT; CDR3aa: CASSYSYNSPLHF
abundance: many; len: 13; v_gene: TRBV30; j_gene: TRBJ1-5; d_gene: .; CDR3nt: TGTGCCTGGAGTACGGGGGGGCAAGAGCCCCAGCATTTT; CDR3aa: CAWSTGGQEPQHF
abundance: .; len: 11; v_gene: TRBV7-9; j_gene: TRBJ1-4; d_gene: .; CDR3nt: TGTGCCAGCAGCCAAGGCGAAAAACTGTTTTTT; CDR3aa: CASSQGEKLFF
abundance: .; len: 14; v_gene: TRBV19; j_gene: TRBJ2-7; d_gene: .; CDR3nt: TGTGCCAGTAGTACCATCGGGACAAACTACGAGCAGTACTTC; CDR3aa: CASSTIGTNYEQYF
abundance: .; len: 14; v_gene: TRBV28; j_gene: TRBJ1-4; d_gene: .; CDR3nt: TGTGCCAGCAGTTCCCCGTACCGGGGGGAAAAACTGTTTTTT; CDR3aa: CASSSPYRGEKLFF
abundance: .; len: 12; v_gene: TRBV30; j_gene: TRBJ1-4; d_gene: .; CDR3nt: TGTGCCTGGAACCGGGACCAAGATAGCTTGTTTTTT; CDR3aa: CAWNRDQDSLFF
abundance: .; len: 14; v_gene: TRBV11-2; j_gene: TRBJ1-6; d_gene: TRBD1; CDR3nt: TGTGCCAGCAGCCCCGACAGGGGGCTTTCACCCCTCCACTTT; CDR3aa: CASSPDRGLSPLHF
abundance: .; len: 13; v_gene: TRBV18; j_gene: TRBJ2-7; d_gene: .; CDR3nt: TGTGCCAGCTCACCCGGGTCGACCTACGAGCAGTACTTC; CDR3aa: CASSPGSTYEQYF
abundance: .; len: 14; v_gene: TRBV25-1; j_gene: TRBJ2-7; d_gene: TRBD1; CDR3nt: TGTGCCAGCAGTGGACAGGGTGGCTCCTACGAGCAGTACTTC; CDR3aa: CASSGQGGSYEQYF
abundance: .; len: 14; v_gene: TRBV4-3; j_gene: TRBJ2-2; d_gene: .; CDR3nt: TGCGCCAGCAGCCAAATTAGGGACACCGGGGAGCTGTTTTTT; CDR3aa: CASSQIRDTGELFF
abundance: .; len: 19; v_gene: TRBV4-1; j_gene: TRBJ2-3; d_gene: TRBD1; CDR3nt: TGCGCCAGCAGCCAAACCTTGCCGGACAGGGGCTCCGGTAGAGATACGCAGTATTTT; CDR3aa: CASSQTLPDRGSGRDTQYF
abundance: .; len: 15; v_gene: TRBV7-9; j_gene: TRBJ1-6; d_gene: TRBD1; CDR3nt: TGTGCCAGCAGCTCACGGGACAGGGCTAATTCACCCCTCCACTTT; CDR3aa: CASSSRDRANSPLHF
abundance: .; len: 15; v_gene: TRBV28; j_gene: TRBJ1-5; d_gene: .; CDR3nt: TGTGCCAGCAGCCTAGGACAGAATAGCAATCAGCCCCAGCATTTT; CDR3aa: CASSLGQNSNQPQHF
abundance: .; len: 14; v_gene: TRBV5-8; j_gene: TRBJ2-1; d_gene: .; CDR3nt: TGTGCCAGCAGCCTGGGGGGTCGCTACAATGAGCAGTTCTTC; CDR3aa: CASSLGGRYNEQFF
abundance: .; len: 14; v_gene: TRBV7-6; j_gene: TRBJ1-1; d_gene: .; CDR3nt: TGTGCCAGCAGCTTGATACAGGGAAACACTGAAGCTTTCTTT; CDR3aa: CASSLIQGNTEAFF
abundance: once; len: 15; v_gene: TRBV7-2; j_gene: TRBJ1-1; d_gene: .; CDR3nt: TGTGCCAGCAGCTTTTCCGGGACCGTGAACACTGAAGCTTTCTTT; CDR3aa: CASSFSGTVNTEAFF
abundance: .; len: 13; v_gene: TRBV7-2; j_gene: TRBJ2-5; d_gene: .; CDR3nt: TGTGCCAGCAGGTTGACAGTTCAAGAGACCCAGTACTTC; CDR3aa: CASRLTVQETQYF
abundance: once; len: 14; v_gene: TRBV5-1; j_gene: TRBJ2-3; d_gene: .; CDR3nt: TGCGCCAGCAGCTTGAGTCGGCCCACAGATACGCAGTATTTT; CDR3aa: CASSLSRPTDTQYF
abundance: .; len: 11; v_gene: TRBV20-1; j_gene: TRBJ2-7; d_gene: TRBD1; CDR3nt: TGCAGTGTACGACAGGGGTTCGAGCAGTACTTC; CDR3aa: CSVRQGFEQYF
abundance: .; len: 15; v_gene: TRBV6-5; j_gene: TRBJ1-2; d_gene: TRBD1; CDR3nt: TGTGCCAGCAGGCCAGACAGGGCTTCTAACTATGGCTACACCTTC; CDR3aa: CASRPDRASNYGYTF
abundance: .; len: 16; v_gene: TRBV28; j_gene: TRBJ1-2; d_gene: .; CDR3nt: TGTGCCAGCAGTTTATCGGGAACAGGAGAAAACTATGGCTACACCTTC; CDR3aa: CASSLSGTGENYGYTF
abundance: .; len: 17; v_gene: TRBV9; j_gene: TRBJ2-3; d_gene: .; CDR3nt: TGTGCCAGCAGCGTAGGAGGGGCACTCCCTGGCACAGATACGCAGTATTTT; CDR3aa: CASSVGGALPGTDTQYF
abundance: .; len: 14; v_gene: TRBV2; j_gene: TRBJ2-3; d_gene: TRBD2; CDR3nt: TGTGCCAGCAGCATAGCGGGAGGAAGGGATACGCAGTATTTT; CDR3aa: CASSIAGGRDTQYF
abundance: .; len: 18; v_gene: TRBV5-5; j_gene: TRBJ1-6; d_gene: .; CDR3nt: TGTGCCAGCAGCTTGGTGGACATCCCGAGCTCCTATAATTCACCCCTCCACTTT; CDR3aa: CASSLVDIPSSYNSPLHF
abundance: .; len: 13; v_gene: TRBV28; j_gene: TRBJ1-1; d_gene: TRBD1; CDR3nt: TGTGCCAGCAGTTTATGGGACAGGAGACACGCTTTCTTT; CDR3aa: CASSLWDRRHAFF
abundance: .; len: 13; v_gene: TRBV7-9; j_gene: TRBJ2-7; d_gene: .; CDR3nt: TGTGCCAGCAGCTTAGGAGGCGGTGTCGAGCAGTACTTC; CDR3aa: CASSLGGGVEQYF
abundance: once; len: 13; v_gene: TRBV7-7; j_gene: TRBJ2-5; d_gene: .; CDR3nt: TGTGCTAGCAGTCCAGGGATGCGAGAGACCCAGTACTTC; CDR3aa: CASSPGMRETQYF